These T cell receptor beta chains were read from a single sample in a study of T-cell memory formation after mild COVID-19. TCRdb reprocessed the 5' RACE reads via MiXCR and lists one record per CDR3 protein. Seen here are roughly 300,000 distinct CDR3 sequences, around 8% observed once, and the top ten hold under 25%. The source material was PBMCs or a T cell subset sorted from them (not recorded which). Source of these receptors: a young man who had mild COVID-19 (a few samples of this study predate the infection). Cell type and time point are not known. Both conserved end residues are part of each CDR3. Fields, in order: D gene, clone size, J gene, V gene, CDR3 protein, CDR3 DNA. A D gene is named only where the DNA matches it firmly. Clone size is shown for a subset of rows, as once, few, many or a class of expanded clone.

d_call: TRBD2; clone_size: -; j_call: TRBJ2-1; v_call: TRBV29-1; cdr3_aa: CSGRTSSYNEQFF; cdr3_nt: TGCAGCGGACGGACTAGCTCCTACAATGAGCAGTTCTTC
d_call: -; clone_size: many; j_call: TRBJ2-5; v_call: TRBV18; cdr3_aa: CASSRGAAIQETQYF; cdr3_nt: TGTGCCAGCTCACGGGGAGCCGCGATCCAAGAGACCCAGTACTTC
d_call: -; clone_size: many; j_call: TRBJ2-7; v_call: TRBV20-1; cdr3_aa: CSAILANRYEQYF; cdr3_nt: TGCAGTGCTATTCTAGCGAATCGGTACGAGCAGTACTTC
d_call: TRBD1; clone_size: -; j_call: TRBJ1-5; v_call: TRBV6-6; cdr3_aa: CASSRQGIGSQPQHF; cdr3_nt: TGTGCCAGCAGTAGACAGGGTATAGGGAGTCAGCCCCAGCATTTT
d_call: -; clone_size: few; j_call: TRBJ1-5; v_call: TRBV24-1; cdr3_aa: CATSESERYEDQPQHF; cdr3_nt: TGTGCCACCAGTGAATCGGAGCGTTATGAGGATCAGCCCCAGCATTTT
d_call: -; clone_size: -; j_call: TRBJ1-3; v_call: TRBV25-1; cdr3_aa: CASRDSFSGNTIYF; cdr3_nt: TGTGCCAGCAGGGACAGTTTCTCTGGAAACACCATATATTTT
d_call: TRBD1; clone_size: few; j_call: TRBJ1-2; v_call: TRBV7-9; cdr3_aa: CASRFDRGGSLRGYTF; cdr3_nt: TGTGCCAGCAGATTCGACAGGGGAGGGTCTCTACGTGGCTACACCTTC
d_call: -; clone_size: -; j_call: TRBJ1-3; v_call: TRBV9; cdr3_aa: CASSGQMSGNTIYF; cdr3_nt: TGTGCCAGCAGCGGACAGATGTCTGGAAACACCATATATTTT
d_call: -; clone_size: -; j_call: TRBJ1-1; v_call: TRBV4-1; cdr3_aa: CASRSWKTNTEAFF; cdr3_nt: TGCGCCAGCAGGTCCTGGAAGACAAACACTGAAGCTTTCTTT
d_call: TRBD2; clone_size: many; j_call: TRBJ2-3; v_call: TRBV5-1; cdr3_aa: CASSLTSGGATDTQYF; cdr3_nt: TGCGCCAGCAGCTTGACTAGCGGGGGGGCCACAGATACGCAGTATTTT
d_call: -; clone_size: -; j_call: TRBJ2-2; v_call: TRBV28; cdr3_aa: CASTKGQAGGELFF; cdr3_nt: TGTGCCAGCACCAAGGGGCAGGCCGGCGGGGAGCTGTTTTTT
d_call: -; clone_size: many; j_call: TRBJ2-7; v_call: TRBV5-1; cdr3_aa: CASSFTNPAYEQYF; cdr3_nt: TGCGCCAGCAGCTTTACAAATCCGGCCTACGAGCAGTACTTC
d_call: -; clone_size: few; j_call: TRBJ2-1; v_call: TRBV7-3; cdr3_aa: CASSATSVNEQFF; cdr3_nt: TGTGCCAGCAGCGCTACTAGTGTCAATGAGCAGTTCTTC
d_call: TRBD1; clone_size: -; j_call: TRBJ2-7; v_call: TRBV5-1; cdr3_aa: CASSPPDRGAYEQYF; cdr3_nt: TGCGCCAGCAGCCCGCCGGACAGGGGGGCTTACGAGCAGTACTTC
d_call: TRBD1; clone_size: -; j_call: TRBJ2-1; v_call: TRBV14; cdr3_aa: CASSEGQAIAEQFF; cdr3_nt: TGTGCCAGCAGCGAGGGACAGGCGATCGCTGAGCAGTTCTTC
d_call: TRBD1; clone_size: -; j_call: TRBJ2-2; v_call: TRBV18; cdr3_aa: CASSPPNRGLSGELFF; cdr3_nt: TGTGCCAGCTCACCACCGAACAGGGGGCTCTCCGGGGAGCTGTTTTTT
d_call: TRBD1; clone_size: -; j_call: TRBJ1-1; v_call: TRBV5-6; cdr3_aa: CASGRQGEAFF; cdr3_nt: TGTGCCAGCGGCCGACAGGGTGAAGCTTTCTTT
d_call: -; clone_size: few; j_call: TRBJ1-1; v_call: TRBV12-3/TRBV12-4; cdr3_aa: CASSPTRDPTEAFF; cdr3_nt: TGTGCCAGCAGTCCCACCCGGGATCCCACTGAAGCTTTCTTT
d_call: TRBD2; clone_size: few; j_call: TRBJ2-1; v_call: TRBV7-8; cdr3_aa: CASPVLAGGLNEQFF; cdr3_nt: TGTGCCAGCCCAGTCCTAGCGGGGGGGCTAAATGAGCAGTTCTTC
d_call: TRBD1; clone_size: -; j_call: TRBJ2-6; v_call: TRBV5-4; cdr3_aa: CASSRTGGSGANVLTF; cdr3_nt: TGTGCCAGCAGCCGGACAGGGGGCTCTGGGGCCAACGTCCTGACTTTC
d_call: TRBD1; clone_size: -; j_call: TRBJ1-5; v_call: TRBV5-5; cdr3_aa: CASSWGGGYSNQPQHF; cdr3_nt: TGTGCCAGCAGTTGGGGAGGGGGCTATAGCAATCAGCCCCAGCATTTT
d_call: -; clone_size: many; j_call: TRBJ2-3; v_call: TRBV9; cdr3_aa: CASSVELDTQYF; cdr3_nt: TGTGCCAGCAGCGTAGAATTAGATACGCAGTATTTT
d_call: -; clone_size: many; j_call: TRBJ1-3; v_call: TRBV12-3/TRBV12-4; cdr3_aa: CASSLLGADTIYF; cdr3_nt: TGTGCCAGCAGTTTATTAGGGGCAGACACCATATATTTT
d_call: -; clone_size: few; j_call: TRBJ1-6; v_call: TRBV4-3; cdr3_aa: CASSQDQGIPLHF; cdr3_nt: TGCGCCAGCAGCCAAGATCAGGGGATACCCCTCCACTTT
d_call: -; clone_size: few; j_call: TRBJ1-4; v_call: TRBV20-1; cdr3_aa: CSASEGPLEKLFF; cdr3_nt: TGCAGTGCTAGTGAGGGACCTCTCGAAAAACTGTTTTTT
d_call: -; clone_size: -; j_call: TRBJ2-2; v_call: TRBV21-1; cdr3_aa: CASPGQENTGELFF; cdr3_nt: TGTGCCAGCCCAGGACAGGAGAACACCGGGGAGCTGTTTTTT
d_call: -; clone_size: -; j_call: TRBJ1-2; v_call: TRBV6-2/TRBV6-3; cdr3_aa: CASSYESPRANYGYTF; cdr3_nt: TGTGCCAGCAGTTACGAGTCCCCTCGGGCTAACTATGGCTACACCTTC
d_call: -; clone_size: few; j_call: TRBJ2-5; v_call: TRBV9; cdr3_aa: CASSVEQQTETQYF; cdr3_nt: TGTGCCAGCAGCGTAGAGCAGCAGACAGAGACCCAGTACTTC
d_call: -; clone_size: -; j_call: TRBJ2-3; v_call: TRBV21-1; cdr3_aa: CASSKKSCLTTDTQYF; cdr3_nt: TGTGCCAGCAGCAAAAAATCGTGTCTAACCACAGATACGCAGTATTTT
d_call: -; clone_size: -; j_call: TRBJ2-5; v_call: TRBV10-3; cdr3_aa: CAIRGDQETQYF; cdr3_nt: TGTGCCATCAGAGGGGACCAAGAGACCCAGTACTTC
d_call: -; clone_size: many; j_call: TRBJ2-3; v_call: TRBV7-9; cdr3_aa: CASSRSDTQYF; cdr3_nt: TGTGCCAGCAGCCGATCAGATACGCAGTATTTT
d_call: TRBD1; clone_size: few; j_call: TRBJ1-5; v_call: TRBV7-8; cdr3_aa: CASSLGTARNQPQHF; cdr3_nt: TGTGCCAGCAGCTTGGGGACAGCCCGCAATCAGCCCCAGCATTTT
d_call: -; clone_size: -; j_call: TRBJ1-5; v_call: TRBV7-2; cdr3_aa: CASSLRDSNQPQHF; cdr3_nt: TGTGCCAGCAGCTTACGAGATAGCAATCAGCCCCAGCATTTT
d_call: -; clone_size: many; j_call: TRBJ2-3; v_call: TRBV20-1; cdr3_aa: CSARITGHVSDTQYF; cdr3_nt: TGCAGTGCTAGAATAACCGGACACGTAAGCGATACGCAGTATTTT
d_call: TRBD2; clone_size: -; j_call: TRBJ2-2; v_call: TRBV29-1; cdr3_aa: CSVEGLANANTGELFF; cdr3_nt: TGCAGCGTTGAGGGACTAGCGAACGCGAACACCGGGGAGCTGTTTTTT
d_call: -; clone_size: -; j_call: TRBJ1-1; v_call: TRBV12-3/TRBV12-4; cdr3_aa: CASTVAGGGTEAFF; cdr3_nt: TGTGCCAGCACCGTAGCGGGGGGCGGAACTGAAGCTTTCTTT
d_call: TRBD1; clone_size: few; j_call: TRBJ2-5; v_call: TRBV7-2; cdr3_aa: CASRYNRGEETQYF; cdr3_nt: TGTGCCAGCAGATACAACAGGGGAGAAGAGACCCAGTACTTC
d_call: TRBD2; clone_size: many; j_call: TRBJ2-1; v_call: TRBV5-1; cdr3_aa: CASSWGAAGRNNEQFF; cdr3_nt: TGCGCCAGCAGTTGGGGAGCAGCGGGGCGAAACAATGAGCAGTTCTTC
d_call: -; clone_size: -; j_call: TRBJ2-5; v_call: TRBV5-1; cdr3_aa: CASSIGEGHGETQYF; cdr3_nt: TGCGCCAGCAGCATAGGTGAGGGGCATGGAGAGACCCAGTACTTC
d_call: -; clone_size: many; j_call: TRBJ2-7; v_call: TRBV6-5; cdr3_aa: CASSYSNGIDEQYF; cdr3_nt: TGTGCCAGCAGTTACTCGAACGGGATCGACGAGCAGTACTTC
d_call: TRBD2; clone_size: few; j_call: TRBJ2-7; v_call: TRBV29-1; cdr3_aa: CSVGRGLWDEQYF; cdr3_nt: TGCAGCGTTGGCCGGGGACTATGGGACGAGCAGTACTTC
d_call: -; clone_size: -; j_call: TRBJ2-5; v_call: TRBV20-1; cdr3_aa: CSAWGLDPPQTQYF; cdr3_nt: TGCAGTGCCTGGGGGCTAGATCCCCCACAGACCCAGTACTTC
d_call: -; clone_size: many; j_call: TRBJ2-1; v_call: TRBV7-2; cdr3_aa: CASSWSGPVSYNEQFF; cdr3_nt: TGTGCCAGCAGCTGGTCCGGGCCTGTGTCCTACAATGAGCAGTTCTTC
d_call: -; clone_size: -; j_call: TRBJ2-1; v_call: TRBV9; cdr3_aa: CASSVGPLRGSYNEQFF; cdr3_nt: TGTGCCAGCAGCGTAGGTCCTTTGCGGGGCTCCTACAATGAGCAGTTCTTC
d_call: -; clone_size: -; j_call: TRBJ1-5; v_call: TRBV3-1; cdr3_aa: CASSQGSHQPQHF; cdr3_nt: TGTGCCAGCAGCCAAGGATCCCACCAGCCCCAGCATTTT
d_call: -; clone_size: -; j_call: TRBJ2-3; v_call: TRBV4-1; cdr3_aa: CASSQGFWADTQYF; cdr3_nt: TGCGCCAGCAGCCAAGGTTTTTGGGCAGATACGCAGTATTTT
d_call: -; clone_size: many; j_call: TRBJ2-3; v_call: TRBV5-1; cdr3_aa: CASSLDIQGPTDTQYF; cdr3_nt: TGCGCCAGCAGCCTAGATATCCAGGGTCCCACAGATACGCAGTATTTT
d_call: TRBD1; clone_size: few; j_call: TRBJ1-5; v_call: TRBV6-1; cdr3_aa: CASSERTGGYSNQPQHF; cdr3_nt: TGTGCCAGCAGTGAAAGGACAGGGGGATATAGCAATCAGCCCCAGCATTTT
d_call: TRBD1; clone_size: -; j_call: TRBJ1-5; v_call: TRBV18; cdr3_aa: CASSPGQGESQPQHF; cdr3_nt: TGTGCCAGCTCACCGGGACAGGGGGAAAGTCAGCCCCAGCATTTT
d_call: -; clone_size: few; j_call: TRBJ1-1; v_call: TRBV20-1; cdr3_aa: CSASAGLTEAFF; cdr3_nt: TGCAGTGCTAGCGCAGGGTTGACTGAAGCTTTCTTT
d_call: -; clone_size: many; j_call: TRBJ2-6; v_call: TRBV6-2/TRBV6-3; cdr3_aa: CASSYFRVLRPGANVLTF; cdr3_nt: TGTGCCAGCAGTTACTTCAGGGTGCTGAGGCCTGGGGCCAACGTCCTGACTTTC